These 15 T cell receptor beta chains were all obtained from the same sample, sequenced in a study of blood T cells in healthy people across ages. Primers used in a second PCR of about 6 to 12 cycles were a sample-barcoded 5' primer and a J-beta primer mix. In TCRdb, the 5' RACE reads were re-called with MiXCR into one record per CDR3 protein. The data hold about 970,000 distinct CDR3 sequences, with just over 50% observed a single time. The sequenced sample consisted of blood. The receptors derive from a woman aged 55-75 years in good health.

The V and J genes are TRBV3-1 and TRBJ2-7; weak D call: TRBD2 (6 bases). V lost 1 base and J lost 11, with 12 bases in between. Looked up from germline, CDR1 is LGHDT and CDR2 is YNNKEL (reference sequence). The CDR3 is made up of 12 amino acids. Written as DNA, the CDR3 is TGTGCCAGCAGCCAAGCGGGACTCGTCGAGTACTTC. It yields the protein CASSQAGLVEYF.

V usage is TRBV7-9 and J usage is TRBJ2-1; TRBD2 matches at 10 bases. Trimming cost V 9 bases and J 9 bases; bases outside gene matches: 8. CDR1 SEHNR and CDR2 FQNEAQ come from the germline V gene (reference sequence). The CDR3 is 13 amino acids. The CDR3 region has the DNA TGTGCCAGTTTAGCGGGAGGATGGACTGAGCAGTTCTTC. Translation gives CASLAGGWTEQFF.

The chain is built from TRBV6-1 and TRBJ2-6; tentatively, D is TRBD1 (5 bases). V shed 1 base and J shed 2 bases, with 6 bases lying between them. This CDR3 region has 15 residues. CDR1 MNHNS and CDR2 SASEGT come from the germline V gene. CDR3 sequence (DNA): TGTGCCAGCAGTGAAGAGGGGACTGGGGCCAACGTCCTGACTTTC. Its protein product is CASSEEGTGANVLTF.

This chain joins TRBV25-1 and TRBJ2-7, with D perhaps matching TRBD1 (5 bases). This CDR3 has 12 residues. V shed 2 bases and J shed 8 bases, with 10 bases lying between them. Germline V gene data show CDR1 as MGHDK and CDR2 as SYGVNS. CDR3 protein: CASSEMAGKQYF. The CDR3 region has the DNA TGTGCCAGCAGTGAAATGGCAGGGAAGCAGTACTTC.

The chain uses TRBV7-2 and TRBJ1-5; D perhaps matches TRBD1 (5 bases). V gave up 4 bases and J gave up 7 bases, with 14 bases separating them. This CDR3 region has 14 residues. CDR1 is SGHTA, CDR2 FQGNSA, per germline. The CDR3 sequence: CASSSSGTRQPQHF. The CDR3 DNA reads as TGTGCCAGCAGCTCATCCGGGACTCGGCAGCCCCAGCATTTT.

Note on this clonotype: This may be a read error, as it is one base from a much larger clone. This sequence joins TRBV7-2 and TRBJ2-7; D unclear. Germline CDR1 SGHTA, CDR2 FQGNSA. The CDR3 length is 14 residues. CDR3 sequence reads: CASSLGPSSYERYF. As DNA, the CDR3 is TGTGCCAGCAGCTTAGGCCCCAGCTCCTACGAGCGGTACTTC. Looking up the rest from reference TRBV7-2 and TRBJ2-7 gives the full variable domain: GAGVSQSPSNKVTEKGKDVELRCDPISGHTALYWYRQSLGQGLEFLIYFQGNSAPDKSGLPSDRFSAERTGGSVSTLTIQRTQQEDSAVYLCASSLGPSSYERYFGPGTRLTVT.

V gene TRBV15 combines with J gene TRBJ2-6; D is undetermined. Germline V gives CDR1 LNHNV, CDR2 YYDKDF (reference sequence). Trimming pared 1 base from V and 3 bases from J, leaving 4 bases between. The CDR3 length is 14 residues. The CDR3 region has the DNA TGTGCCACCAGCAGAGTAGTTGGGGCCAACGTCCTGACTTTC. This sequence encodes CATSRVVGANVLTF.

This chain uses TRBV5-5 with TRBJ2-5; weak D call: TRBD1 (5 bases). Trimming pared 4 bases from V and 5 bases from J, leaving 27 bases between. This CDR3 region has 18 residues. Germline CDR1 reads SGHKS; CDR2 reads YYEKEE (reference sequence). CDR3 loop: CASSPPPGQGQYRETQYF. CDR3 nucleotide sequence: TGTGCCAGCAGCCCACCCCCAGGGCAGGGTCAGTACAGGGAGACCCAGTACTTC.

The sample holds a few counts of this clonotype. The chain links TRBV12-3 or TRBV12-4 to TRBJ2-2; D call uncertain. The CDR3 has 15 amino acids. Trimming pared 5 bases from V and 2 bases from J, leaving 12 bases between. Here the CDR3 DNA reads TGTGCCAGCAGTCCCCGTGGTACTAACACCGGGGAGCTGTTTTTT. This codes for CASSPRGTNTGELFF.

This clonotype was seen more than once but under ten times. CDR3 protein: CSARVSGGSSYNEQFF. CDR3 DNA: TGCAGTGCTAGGGTTTCGGGCGGGAGCTCCTACAATGAGCAGTTCTTC. The rearrangement joins TRBV20-1 to TRBJ2-1; 7 positions agree with TRBD2. The CDR3 length is 16 residues. Germline V gives CDR1 DFQATT, CDR2 SNEGSKA (reference sequence). With 3 bases clipped from V and 0 bases from J, the junction kept 8 bases outside the gene matches.

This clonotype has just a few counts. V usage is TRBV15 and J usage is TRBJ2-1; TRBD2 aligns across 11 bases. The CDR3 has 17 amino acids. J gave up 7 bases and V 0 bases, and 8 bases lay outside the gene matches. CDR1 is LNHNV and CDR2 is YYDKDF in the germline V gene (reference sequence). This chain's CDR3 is CATSRDFSGRAENEQFF. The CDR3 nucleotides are TGTGCCACCAGCAGAGATTTTAGCGGGAGGGCCGAGAATGAGCAGTTCTTC.

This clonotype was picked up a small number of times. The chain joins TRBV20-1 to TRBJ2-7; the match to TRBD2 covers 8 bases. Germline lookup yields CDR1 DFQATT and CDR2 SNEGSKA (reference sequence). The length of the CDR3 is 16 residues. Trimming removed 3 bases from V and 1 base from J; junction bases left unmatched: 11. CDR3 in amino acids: CSASPTRREVSYEQYF. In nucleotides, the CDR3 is TGCAGTGCTAGTCCTACGAGGCGGGAGGTATCCTACGAGCAGTACTTC.

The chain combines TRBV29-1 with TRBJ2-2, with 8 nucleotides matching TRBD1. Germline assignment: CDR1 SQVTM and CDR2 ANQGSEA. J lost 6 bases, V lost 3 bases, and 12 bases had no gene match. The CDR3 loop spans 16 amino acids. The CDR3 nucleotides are TGCAGCGTTGATAGAACCGGGACAGGAGCCGCCGGGGAGCTGTTTTTT. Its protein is CSVDRTGTGAAGELFF.

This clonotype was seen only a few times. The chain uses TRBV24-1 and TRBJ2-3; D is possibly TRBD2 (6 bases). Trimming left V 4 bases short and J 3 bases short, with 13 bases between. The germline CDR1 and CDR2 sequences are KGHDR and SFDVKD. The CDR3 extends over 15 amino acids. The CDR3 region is CATSDLTGETDTQYF. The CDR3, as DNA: TGTGCCACCAGTGACCTGACGGGAGAGACAGATACGCAGTATTTT.

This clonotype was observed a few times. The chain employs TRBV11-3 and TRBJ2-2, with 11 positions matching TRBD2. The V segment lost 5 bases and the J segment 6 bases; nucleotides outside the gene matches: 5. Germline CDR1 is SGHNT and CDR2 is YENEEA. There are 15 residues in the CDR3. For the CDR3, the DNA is TGTGCCAGCAGCCATCTAGCGGGAGGATCCGGGGAGCTGTTTTTT. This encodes CASSHLAGGSGELFF.